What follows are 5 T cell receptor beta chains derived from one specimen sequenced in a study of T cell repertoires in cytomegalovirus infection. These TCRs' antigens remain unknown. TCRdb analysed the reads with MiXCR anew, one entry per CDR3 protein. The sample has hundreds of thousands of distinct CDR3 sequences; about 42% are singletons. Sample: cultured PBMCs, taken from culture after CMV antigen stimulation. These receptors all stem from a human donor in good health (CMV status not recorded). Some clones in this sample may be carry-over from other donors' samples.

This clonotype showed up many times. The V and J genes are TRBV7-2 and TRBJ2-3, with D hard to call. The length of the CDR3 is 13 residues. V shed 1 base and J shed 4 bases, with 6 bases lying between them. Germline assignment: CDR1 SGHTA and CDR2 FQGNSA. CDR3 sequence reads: CASSLGRSDTQYF. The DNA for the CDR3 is TGTGCCAGCAGCTTAGGAAGATCAGATACGCAGTATTTT.

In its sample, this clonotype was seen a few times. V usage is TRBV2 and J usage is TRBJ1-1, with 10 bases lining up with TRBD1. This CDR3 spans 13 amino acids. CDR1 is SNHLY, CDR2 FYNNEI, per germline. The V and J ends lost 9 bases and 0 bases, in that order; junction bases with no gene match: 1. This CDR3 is CASGTGVNTEAFF. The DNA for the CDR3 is TGTGCCAGTGGGACAGGGGTGAACACTGAAGCTTTCTTT.

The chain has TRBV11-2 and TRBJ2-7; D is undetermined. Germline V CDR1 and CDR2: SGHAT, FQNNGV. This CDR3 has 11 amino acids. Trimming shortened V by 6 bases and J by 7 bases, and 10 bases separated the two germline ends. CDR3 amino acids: CASREAGEQYF. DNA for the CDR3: TGTGCCAGCAGGGAAGCTGGGGAGCAGTACTTC.

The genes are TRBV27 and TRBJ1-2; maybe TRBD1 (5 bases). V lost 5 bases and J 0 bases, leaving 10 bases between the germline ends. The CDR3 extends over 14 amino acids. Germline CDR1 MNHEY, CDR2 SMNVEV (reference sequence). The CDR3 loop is CASSRRGPNYGYTF. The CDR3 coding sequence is TGTGCCAGCAGTCGCCGGGGACCTAACTATGGCTACACCTTC.

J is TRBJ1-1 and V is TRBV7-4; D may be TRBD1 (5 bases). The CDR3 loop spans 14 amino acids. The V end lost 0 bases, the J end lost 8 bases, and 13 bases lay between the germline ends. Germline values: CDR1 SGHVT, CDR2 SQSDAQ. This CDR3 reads CASSLAGARVEAFF. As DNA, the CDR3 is TGTGCCAGCAGCTTAGCAGGGGCCCGGGTAGAAGCTTTCTTT.